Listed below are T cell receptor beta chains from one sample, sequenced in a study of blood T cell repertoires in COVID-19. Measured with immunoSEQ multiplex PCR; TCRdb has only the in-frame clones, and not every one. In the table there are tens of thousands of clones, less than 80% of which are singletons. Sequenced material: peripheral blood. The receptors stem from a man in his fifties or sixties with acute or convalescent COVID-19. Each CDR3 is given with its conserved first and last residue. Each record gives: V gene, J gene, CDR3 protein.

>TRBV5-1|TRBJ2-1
CASSPKTDYNEQFF
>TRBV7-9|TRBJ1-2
CASSLRGDYGYTF
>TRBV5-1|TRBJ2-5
CASSLVGQGGETQYF
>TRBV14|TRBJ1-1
CASSDQGANTEAFF
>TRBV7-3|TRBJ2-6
CASSLVAGRERVTSGANVLTF
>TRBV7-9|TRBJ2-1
CASTLGAPYNEQFF
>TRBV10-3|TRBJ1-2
CAISEAQGGGGYTF
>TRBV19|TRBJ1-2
CASSSDRVMGGYTF
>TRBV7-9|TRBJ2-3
CASSLHRDLTDTQYF
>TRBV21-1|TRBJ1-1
CASSPAGAGSATEAFF
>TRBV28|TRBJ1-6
CASTPPGWNSPLHF
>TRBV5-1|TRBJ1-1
CASSVGGQGAFTEAFF
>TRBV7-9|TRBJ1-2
CASSLVRSGYTF
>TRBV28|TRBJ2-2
CASSLQGGTGELFF
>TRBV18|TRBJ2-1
CASSPLRDNEQFF
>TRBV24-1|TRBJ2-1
CATRGLAGARNEQFF
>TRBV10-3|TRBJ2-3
CAISVPGTSGRETQYF
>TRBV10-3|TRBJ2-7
CAISTAYEQYF
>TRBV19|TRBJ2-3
CASRPGLNTDTQYF
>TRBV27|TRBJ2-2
CASKVGDNRYPNTGELFF
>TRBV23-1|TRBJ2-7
CASSWSRTITYEQYF
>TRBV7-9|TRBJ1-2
CASSITTGTGHGYTF
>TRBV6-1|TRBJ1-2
CASSGPRAPRGYGYTF
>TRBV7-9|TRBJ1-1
CASSFAGGGNTEAFF
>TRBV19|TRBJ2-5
CASTEPGQRGKTQYF
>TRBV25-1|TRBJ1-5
CASSKGPDWPQHF
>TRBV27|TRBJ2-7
CASRVTGGSYEQYF
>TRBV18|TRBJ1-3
CASSPGQVSSGNTIYF
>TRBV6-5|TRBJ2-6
CASSYSSPGANVLTF
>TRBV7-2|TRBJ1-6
CASSLNRVARGSPLHF
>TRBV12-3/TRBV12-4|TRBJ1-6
CASSRQGASPLHF
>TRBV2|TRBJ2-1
CASSEARLAGNEQFF
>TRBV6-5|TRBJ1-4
CASKGQGATNEKLFF
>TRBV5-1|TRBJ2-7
CASKLAGGPYEQYF
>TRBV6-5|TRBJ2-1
CASSRGTGDNEQFF
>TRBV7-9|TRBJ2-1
CASSLVQNEQFF
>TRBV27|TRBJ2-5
CASSSGQGWLETQYF
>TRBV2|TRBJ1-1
CASELSGLMNTEAFF
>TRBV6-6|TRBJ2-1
CASLERGFTPGGNEQFF
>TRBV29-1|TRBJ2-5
CSVSTDQETQYF
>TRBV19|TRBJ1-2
CASSIKALGGYTF
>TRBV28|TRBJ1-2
CASRFYEANYGYTF
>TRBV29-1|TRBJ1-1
CSSERSAFF
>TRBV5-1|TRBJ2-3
CASVSSPYTDTQYF
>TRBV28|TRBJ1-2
CASKPLTKGYTF
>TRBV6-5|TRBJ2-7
CASRSDLPGEQYF
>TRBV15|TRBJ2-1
CATSRGQYNEQFF
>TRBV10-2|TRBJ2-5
CASSEGTGGSGRYQETQYF
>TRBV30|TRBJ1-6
CACGTGFDSPLHF
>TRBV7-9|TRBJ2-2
CASNGQGARNTGELFF
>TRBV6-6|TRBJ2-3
CASSSDGLPDTQYF
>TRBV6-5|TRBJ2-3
CASRWGGVQTDTQYF
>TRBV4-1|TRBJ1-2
CASSQETGGNYGYTF
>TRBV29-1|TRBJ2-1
CSVLPRDYPLNEQFF